This T cell receptor (beta chain) originates from a study of control samples from healthy donors and cancer patients. The method was immunoSEQ multiplex PCR; TCRdb's version includes in-frame clones alone and lacks a portion of them. The table records tens of thousands of clones, approximately 90% of them present only once. The CDR3 totals 13 residues. Germline V CDR1 and CDR2: SNHLY, FYNNEI. Trimming removed 5 bases at V and 1 base at J, with 6 bases between. This receptor was identified in a man aged 55 to 70 with colorectal cancer. Sequencing input: PBMCs. The chain couples TRBV2 to TRBJ1-5; TRBD1 might be the D (5 bases). CDR3 sequence (DNA): TGTGCCAGCAGTAGGGACAGCAATCAGCCCCAGCATTTT. As protein: CASSRDSNQPQHF.